This T cell receptor beta chain was recorded in a study of blood T cell repertoires in COVID-19. Overall study context: Acute and convalescent COVID-19 samples came from the United States, Italy and Spain.

Assay: immunoSEQ multiplex PCR; the TCRdb copy retains only in-frame clones and omits some. The table lists roughly 300,000 clones, about 86% of them singletons, with approximately 4.6% in the top ten. The CDR3 totals 16 residues. The ends lost 1 base at V and 7 bases at J; junction bases unmatched: 7. Germline CDR1 is LGHDT and CDR2 is YNNKEL (reference sequence). The participants were between about 18 and 90 years old and came from 24 US areas. Assignments of participants to cohorts depended upon their own reported clinical history. Sequenced input: PBMCs or T cells enriched from blood (not recorded which). The sequence derives from a woman aged 35 to 49 with acute COVID-19. The genes are TRBV3-1 (or the pseudogene TRBV3-2) and TRBJ2-1, with 10 bases lining up with TRBD2. CDR3 amino acids: CASSQGGSGGFNEQFF. The CDR3 bases are TGTGCCAGCAGCCAAGGAGGTAGCGGGGGGTTTAATGAGCAGTTCTTC.